This record covers a single T cell receptor (beta chain). Its antigen is unidentified. These data are taken from a study of immune cell composition in non-small cell lung cancer. Points from the study as a whole: Smoking pack-years did not significantly correlate with tumour TCR-beta clonality. In adenocarcinoma, maximal tumour-associated clone frequency tracked TIL tumour reactivity.

Here immunoSEQ multiplex PCR was the method, and the copy in TCRdb shows in-frame clones only, minus some. Seen here are some 3,100 clones, over 60% observed once, and the top ten hold about 16%. Between the trimmed V and J ends, which lost 4 bases and 5 bases, there was a span of 17 bases. The CDR3 spans 15 residues. Per germline, CDR1 MDHEN and CDR2 SYDVKM. Normal lung was sampled as far from the tumour as possible, at least 3 cm. These data were likewise used in another study, on CD4 T cells in lung cancer. That source adds: Tumor and non-adjacent lung came from curative-intent resections for stage I-III non-small cell lung cancer.

Material for sequencing was non-adjacent lung tissue. This rearrangement joins TRBV28 to TRBJ1-1; a weak D match, TRBD1 (5 bases). The clonotype originates from a human donor with non-small cell lung cancer. CDR3 residues: CASSSGGVRGTEAFF. Written as DNA, the CDR3 is TGTGCCAGCAGTTCCGGGGGGGTACGGGGAACTGAAGCTTTCTTT.